What follows are 12 T cell receptor beta chains derived from one specimen sequenced in a study of PD-1 blockade in classical Hodgkin lymphoma. Sample time point: cycle 4 day 1 (C4D1), after more than five weeks of nivolumab. Relapses following autologous stem cell transplantation were seen in all patients, with brentuximab vedotin exposure varying. Clones were sequenced by immunoSEQ multiplex PCR, and TCRdb holds only the in-frame ones, with some missing. Altogether about 28,000 clones are present, roughly 78% being singletons, with the ten largest covering 15% to 20%. The sample in question was peripheral blood mononuclear cells (PBMCs), obtained before the fourth cycle of nivolumab. These receptors originate from a human donor with classical Hodgkin lymphoma.

The V gene is TRBV28, the J gene TRBJ1-2; D unclear. From germline, CDR1 is MDHEN and CDR2 SYDVKM. The CDR3 is 15 amino acids. Trimming removed 2 bases at V and 0 bases at J, with 10 bases between. The CDR3 loop is CASSLPAGANYGYTF. DNA for the CDR3: TGTGCCAGCAGTTTACCCGCCGGGGCTAACTATGGCTACACCTTC.

The chain has TRBV28 and TRBJ2-3, with 14 bases that match TRBD2. After removal of 6 bases from V and 10 bases from J, the junction contained 9 bases not matched to a gene. Germline CDR1 and CDR2: MDHEN and SYDVKM. The CDR3 loop spans 15 amino acids. CDR3 in DNA: TGTGCCAGCAGCTCGGGACTAGCGGGAGAACTTGCGCAGTATTTT. Protein product: CASSSGLAGELAQYF.

The chain has TRBV5-1 and TRBJ2-7, with 8 bases aligning to TRBD1. The CDR3 is made up of 15 amino acids. V was clipped by 4 bases and J by 2 bases; unmatched bases: 8. Germline V gene sequence: CDR1 SGHRS, CDR2 YFSETQ. The DNA for the CDR3 is TGCGCCAGCAGCCCGAGGACAGGGCGACCCTACGAGCAGTACTTC. Protein: CASSPRTGRPYEQYF.

V is TRBV7-2 and J is TRBJ2-1; 11 positions match TRBD2. With V trimmed by 6 bases and J by 7 bases, 2 bases remained unmatched. Germline assignment: CDR1 SGHTA and CDR2 FQGNSA. The CDR3 runs to 13 residues. CDR3 DNA: TGTGCCAGCAGGTCTAGCGGGAGGAATGAGCAGTTCTTC. Protein sequence: CASRSSGRNEQFF.

In this sample, this clone turned up once. The chain uses TRBV5-1 and TRBJ2-5; weak D call: TRBD2 (5 bases). Trimming took 4 bases from V and 5 from J, leaving 12 bases between them. The CDR3 totals 13 residues. Germline lookup yields CDR1 SGHRS and CDR2 YFSETQ. DNA for the CDR3: TGCGCCAGCAGCCACGGAGGTGGGGAGACCCAGTACTTC. Protein product: CASSHGGGETQYF.

The chain carries TRBV2 and TRBJ2-1, with 7 nucleotides matching TRBD2. Looked up from germline, CDR1 is SNHLY and CDR2 is FYNNEI. This CDR3 is built from 13 residues. Losses at the gene ends were 8 bases for V and 4 bases for J; bases not matched to a gene: 5. This CDR3 reads CASSRELYNEQFF. The CDR3 DNA reads TGTGCCAGCTCGCGGGAGCTTTACAATGAGCAGTTCTTC.

V and J are TRBV19 and TRBJ2-7; D uncertain. CDR3 size: 14 residues. V dropped 2 bases and J dropped 6 bases, with 14 bases sitting between them. The germline V gene encodes CDR1 LNHDA and CDR2 SQIVND (reference sequence). The CDR3 sequence: CASSISAVPLEQYF. Here the CDR3 DNA reads TGTGCCAGTAGTATATCGGCGGTCCCCCTCGAGCAGTACTTC.

The chain recombines TRBV2 with TRBJ2-1; D gene uncertain. Germline assignment: CDR1 SNHLY and CDR2 FYNNEI. This CDR3 is built from 10 residues. Deletions cut 10 bases from V and 5 bases from J, with 6 bases between. The CDR3: CATLDNEQFF. Written as DNA, the CDR3 is TGTGCCACCTTAGACAATGAGCAGTTCTTC.

V usage is TRBV19 and J usage is TRBJ2-6, with unresolved D. Germline V gene sequence: CDR1 LNHDA, CDR2 SQIVND (reference sequence). CDR3 length equals 16 residues. Trimming removed 3 bases from V and 5 bases from J, with 14 bases in between. CDR3 nucleotide sequence: TGTGCCAGTAGTATCGAGGCTACTCTTAGGGCCAACGTCCTGACTTTC. The encoded protein is CASSIEATLRANVLTF.

The chain recombines TRBV14 with TRBJ1-1, with 7 nucleotides matching TRBD1. Germline trimming cut 4 bases from V and 3 bases from J; bases unmatched to any gene: 8. The CDR3 loop spans 15 amino acids. CDR1 and CDR2 (germline): SGHDN, FVKESK. The CDR3 here is CASSLRTGGYTEAFF. In DNA, the CDR3 is TGTGCCAGCAGCCTTAGGACAGGCGGGTACACTGAAGCTTTCTTT.

The J gene is TRBJ2-2, the V gene TRBV18; D tentatively fits TRBD1 or TRBD2 (5 bases each). This CDR3 has 16 amino acids. The V end was cut by 4 bases, the J end by 5 bases, with 17 bases between. CDR1 KGHSH and CDR2 LQKENI come from the germline V gene. The CDR3 DNA is TGTGCCAGCTCACAAACCGGGACCGGTGGGACCGGGGAGCTGTTTTTT. Its translation is CASSQTGTGGTGELFF.

The chain joins TRBV19 to TRBJ2-3; TRBD2 is a possible D gene (6 bases). There are 15 residues in the CDR3. The V end lost 1 base, the J end lost 1 base, and 9 bases lay between the germline ends. From germline, CDR1 is LNHDA and CDR2 SQIVND (reference sequence). The CDR3 bases are TGTGCCAGTAGTATAGGTCCTAGCGGCACAGATACGCAGTATTTT. Translating gives CASSIGPSGTDTQYF.